Listed here is a single T cell receptor (beta chain). Original processing notes: Estimation of nucleated cell counts relied on the amplification of reference gene primers. Measured with immunoSEQ multiplex PCR; TCRdb has only the in-frame clones, and not every one. V and J calls and clone size come straight from that table; D and trimming were deduced from the DNA. The repertoire consists of 140,000 to 150,000 clones, with about nine tenths occurring once and the leading ten covering about 2.3%. The CDR3 is made up of 16 amino acids. Trimming took 4 bases from V and 5 from J; bases not matched to a gene: 10. Germline V CDR1 and CDR2: MNHNS, SASEGT. This record comes from a study of blood T cell repertoires in COVID-19. Overall study: Specimens from acute and convalescent COVID-19 originated in the United States, Italy and Spain.

The J gene is TRBJ1-2, the V gene TRBV6-1; TRBD1 aligns across 10 bases. The source is a human donor in a cohort sampled during active COVID-19. The sample comprised peripheral blood. The CDR3 DNA reads TGTGCCAGCAGTGGGGGACAGGGGCCGCTTCAATATGGCTACACCTTC. Translated, it gives CASSGGQGPLQYGYTF.